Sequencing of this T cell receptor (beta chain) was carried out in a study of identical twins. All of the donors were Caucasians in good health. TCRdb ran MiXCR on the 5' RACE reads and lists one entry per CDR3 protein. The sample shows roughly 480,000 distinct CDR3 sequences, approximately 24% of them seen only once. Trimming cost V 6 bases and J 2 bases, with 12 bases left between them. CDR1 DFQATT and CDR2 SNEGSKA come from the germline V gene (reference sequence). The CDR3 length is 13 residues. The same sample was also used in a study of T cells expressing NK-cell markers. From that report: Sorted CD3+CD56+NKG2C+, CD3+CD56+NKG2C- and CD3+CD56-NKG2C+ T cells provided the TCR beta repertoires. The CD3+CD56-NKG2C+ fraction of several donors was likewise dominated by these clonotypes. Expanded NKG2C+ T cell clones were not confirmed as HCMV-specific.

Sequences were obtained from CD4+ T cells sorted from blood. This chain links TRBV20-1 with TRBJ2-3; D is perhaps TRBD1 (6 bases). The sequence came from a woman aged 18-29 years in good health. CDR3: CSALGQYTDTQYF. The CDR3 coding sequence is TGCAGTGCCCTTGGACAGTACACAGATACGCAGTATTTT.